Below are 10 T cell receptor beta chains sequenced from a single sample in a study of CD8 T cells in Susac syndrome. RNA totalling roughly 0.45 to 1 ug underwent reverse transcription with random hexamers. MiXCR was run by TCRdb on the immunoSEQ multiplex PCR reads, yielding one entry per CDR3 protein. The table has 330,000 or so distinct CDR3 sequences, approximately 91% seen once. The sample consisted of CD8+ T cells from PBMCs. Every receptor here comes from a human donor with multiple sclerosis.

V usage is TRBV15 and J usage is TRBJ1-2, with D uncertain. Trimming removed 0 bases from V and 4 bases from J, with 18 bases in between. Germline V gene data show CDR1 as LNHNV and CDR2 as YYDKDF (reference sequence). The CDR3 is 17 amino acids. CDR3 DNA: TGTGCCACCAGCAGAGATCCCCTAAATATAGGTGTCTATGGCTACACCTTC. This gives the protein CATSRDPLNIGVYGYTF.

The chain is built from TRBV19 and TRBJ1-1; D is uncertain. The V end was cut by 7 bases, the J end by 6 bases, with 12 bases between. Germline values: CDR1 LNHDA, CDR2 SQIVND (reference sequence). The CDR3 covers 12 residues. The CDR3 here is CASTNLQAEAFF. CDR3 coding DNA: TGTGCCAGTACCAACCTTCAGGCTGAAGCTTTCTTT.

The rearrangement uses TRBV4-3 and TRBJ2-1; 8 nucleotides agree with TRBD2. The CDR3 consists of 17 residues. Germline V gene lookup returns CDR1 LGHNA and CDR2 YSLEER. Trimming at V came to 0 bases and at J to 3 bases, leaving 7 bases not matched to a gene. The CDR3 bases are TGCGCCAGCAGCCAAGATGTTGGACTAGCAGGCTACAATGAGCAGTTCTTC. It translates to CASSQDVGLAGYNEQFF.

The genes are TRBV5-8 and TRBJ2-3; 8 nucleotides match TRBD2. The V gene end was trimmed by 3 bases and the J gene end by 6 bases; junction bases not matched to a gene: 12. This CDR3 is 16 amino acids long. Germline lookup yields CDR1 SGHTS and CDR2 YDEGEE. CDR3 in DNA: TGTGCCAGCAGCTCCCCCCGGGGGGGCCTCGCGGATACGCAGTATTTT. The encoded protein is CASSSPRGGLADTQYF.

Written as DNA, the CDR3 is TGCAGTGCTAGGCCATATGGGGCCAACGTCCTGACTTTC. This codes for CSARPYGANVLTF. The chain recombines TRBV20-1 with TRBJ2-6; D gene ambiguous. This CDR3 is 13 amino acids long. V lost 3 bases to trimming and J lost 3 bases, with 6 bases between them. Germline V gives CDR1 DFQATT, CDR2 SNEGSKA (reference sequence).

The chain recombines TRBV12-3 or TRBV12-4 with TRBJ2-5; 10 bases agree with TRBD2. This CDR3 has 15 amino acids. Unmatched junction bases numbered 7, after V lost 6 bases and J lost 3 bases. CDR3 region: CASSRPTSGEETQYF. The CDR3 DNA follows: TGTGCCAGCAGCAGACCTACTAGCGGGGAAGAGACCCAGTACTTC.

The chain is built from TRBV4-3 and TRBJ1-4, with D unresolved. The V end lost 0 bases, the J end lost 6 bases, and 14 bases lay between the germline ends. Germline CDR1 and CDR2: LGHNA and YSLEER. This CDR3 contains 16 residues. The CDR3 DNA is TGCGCCAGCAGCCAAGATTCGGAGGTCCTTTATGAAAAACTGTTTTTT. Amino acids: CASSQDSEVLYEKLFF.

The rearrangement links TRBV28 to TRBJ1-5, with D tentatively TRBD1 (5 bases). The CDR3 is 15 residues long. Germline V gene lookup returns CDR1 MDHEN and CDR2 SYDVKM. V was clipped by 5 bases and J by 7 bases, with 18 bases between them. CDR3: CASSDRAGGGQPQHF. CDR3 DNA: TGTGCCAGCAGTGACCGAGCCGGGGGAGGACAGCCCCAGCATTTT.

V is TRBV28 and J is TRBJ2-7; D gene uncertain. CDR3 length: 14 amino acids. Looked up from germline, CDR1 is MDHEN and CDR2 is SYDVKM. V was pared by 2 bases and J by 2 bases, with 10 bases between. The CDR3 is CASSLGIKTYEQYF. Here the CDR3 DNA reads TGTGCCAGCAGTTTAGGGATAAAAACCTACGAGCAGTACTTC.

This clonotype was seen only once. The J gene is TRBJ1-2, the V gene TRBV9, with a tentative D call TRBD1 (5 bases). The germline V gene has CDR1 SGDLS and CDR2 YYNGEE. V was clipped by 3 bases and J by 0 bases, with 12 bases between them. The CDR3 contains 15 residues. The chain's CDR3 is CASSATVLANYGYTF. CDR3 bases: TGTGCCAGCAGCGCGACAGTCCTCGCTAACTATGGCTACACCTTC.